The next 14 T cell receptor beta chains were all read from a single sample in a study of blood T cell repertoires in COVID-19. Sequencing was performed with immunoSEQ multiplex PCR; in TCRdb, only in-frame clones are kept and a portion is missing. In the table there are over 200,000 clones, over 70% of which are singletons. The source material was peripheral blood. The receptors stem from a middle-aged man with acute or convalescent COVID-19.

V is TRBV5-1 and J is TRBJ2-7; TRBD2 aligns across 11 bases. Trimming at V came to 1 base and at J to 6 bases, leaving 6 bases not matched to a gene. The CDR3 totals 15 residues. The germline V gene encodes CDR1 SGHRS and CDR2 YFSETQ. CDR3 in amino acids: CASSLMTSGDREQYF. CDR3 nucleotide sequence: TGCGCCAGCAGCTTGATGACTAGCGGGGATCGCGAGCAGTACTTC.

The chain uses TRBV5-1 and TRBJ1-1; TRBD1 is a possible D gene (6 bases). The CDR3 runs 16 residues. V gave up 0 bases and J gave up 0 bases, with 12 bases separating them. The germline V gene has CDR1 SGHRS and CDR2 YFSETQ. CDR3 coding DNA: TGCGCCAGCAGCTTGGAGGGACAAATCTTGAACACTGAAGCTTTCTTT. Amino acids: CASSLEGQILNTEAFF.

V usage is TRBV10-3 and J usage is TRBJ1-1, with unresolved D. With 6 bases removed from V and 1 base from J, the gap between germline ends came to 12 bases. The CDR3 is 14 amino acids. Germline CDR1 ENHRY, CDR2 SYGVKD. As DNA, the CDR3 is TGTGCCATCAGGGCGAGGGTCGGGAACACTGAAGCTTTCTTT. Protein sequence: CAIRARVGNTEAFF.

The chain couples TRBV7-3 to TRBJ2-2, with D possibly TRBD2 on 5 matching bases. The length of the CDR3 is 15 residues. The V gene lost 0 bases and the J gene lost 5 bases, with 10 bases spanning the gap. Per the germline V gene, CDR1 is SGHTA and CDR2 is FQGTGA. CDR3 DNA sequence: TGTGCCAGCAGCTTAACTCCGGGATGGACCGGGGAGCTGTTTTTT. This gives the protein CASSLTPGWTGELFF.

The genes are TRBV5-5 and TRBJ2-7, with 8 bases that match TRBD2. The CDR3 runs to 15 residues. V lost 0 bases and J lost 6; bases outside the gene matches: 8. Germline CDR1 is SGHKS and CDR2 is YYEKEE (reference sequence). The CDR3 sequence is CASSLAFGRALEQYF. DNA for the CDR3: TGTGCCAGCAGCTTGGCCTTCGGGAGGGCTCTCGAGCAGTACTTC.

To note about this clone: At the DNA level, this CDR3 is encoded by other sequences in the same sample as well. The chain links TRBV15 to TRBJ2-7; 10 positions agree with TRBD2. CDR1 LNHNV and CDR2 YYDKDF come from the germline V gene (reference sequence). V dropped 1 base and J dropped 0; count of bases not matched to a gene: 0. The CDR3 is 15 amino acids. The CDR3 coding sequence is TGTGCCACCAGCAGAGGGACTAGCGGCTCCTACGAGCAGTACTTC. Encoded protein: CATSRGTSGSYEQYF. Full variable domain (outside the CDR3, taken from reference TRBV15 and TRBJ2-7): DAMVIQNPRYQVTQFGKPVTLSCSQTLNHNVMYWYQQKSSQAPKLLFHYYDKDFNNEADTPDNFQSRRPNTSFCFLDIRSPGLGDTAMYLCATSRGTSGSYEQYFGPGTRLTVT.

Here the CDR3 DNA reads TGTGCCAGCAGCTCTCGGACTAGCGGGAGGGCCGAGCAGTACTTC. Translation gives CASSSRTSGRAEQYF. The V and J genes are TRBV5-4 and TRBJ2-7; 15 nucleotides agree with TRBD2. Germline V CDR1 and CDR2: SGHNT, YYREEE (reference sequence). This CDR3 is 15 amino acids long. V lost 3 bases, J lost 6 bases, and 4 bases stayed unmatched.

The rearrangement joins TRBV12-3 or TRBV12-4 to TRBJ2-7, with 12 bases identical to TRBD1. The CDR3 is made up of 13 amino acids. The V and J ends lost 3 bases and 7 bases, in that order; junction bases with no gene match: 1. The chain's CDR3 is CASSLGQGAEQYF. The CDR3 DNA reads as TGTGCCAGCAGTTTGGGACAGGGGGCAGAGCAGTACTTC.

The chain links TRBV24-1 to TRBJ1-2; the D gene is possibly TRBD1 (5 bases). Per germline, CDR1 KGHDR and CDR2 SFDVKD. Trimming shortened V by 5 bases and J by 3 bases, and 12 bases separated the two germline ends. The CDR3 is made up of 14 amino acids. This chain's CDR3 is CATSGGPGDYGYTF. The CDR3 DNA reads TGTGCCACCAGTGGCGGCCCGGGGGACTATGGCTACACCTTC.

The chain is built from TRBV5-1 and TRBJ1-2, with D uncertain. Germline CDR1 reads SGHRS; CDR2 reads YFSETQ. Between the trimmed V and J ends, which lost 4 bases and 2 bases, there was a span of 9 bases. The CDR3 covers 13 residues. CDR3 protein: CASSASGNYGYTF. CDR3 DNA sequence: TGCGCCAGCAGCGCTTCAGGAAACTATGGCTACACCTTC.

The chain joins TRBV7-9 to TRBJ1-4; 8 nucleotides agree with TRBD1. Germline V lookup: CDR1 SEHNR, CDR2 FQNEAQ (reference sequence). V gave up 0 bases and J gave up 8 bases; unmatched junction bases: 5. CDR3 size: 15 residues. CDR3 sequence reads: CASSLAGQGGEKLFF. CDR3 DNA: TGTGCCAGCAGCTTAGCCGGACAGGGTGGGGAAAAACTGTTTTTT. The entire variable domain, with the rest obtained from reference TRBV7-9 and TRBJ1-4, is as follows: DTGVSQNPRHKITKRGQNVTFRCDPISEHNRLYWYRQTLGQGPEFLTYFQNEAQLEKSRLLSDRFSAERPKGSFSTLEIQRTEQGDSAMYLCASSLAGQGGEKLFFGSGTQLSVL.

The chain links TRBV10-3 to TRBJ2-1; 11 nucleotides line up with TRBD2. Trimming cost V 0 bases and J 6 bases; bases outside gene matches: 10. The CDR3 loop spans 18 amino acids. Per the germline V gene, CDR1 is ENHRY and CDR2 is SYGVKD. CDR3 coding DNA: TGTGCCATCAGTGAGTCGGGGGGACTAGCGGCGGAGCGCAATGAGCAGTTCTTC. Protein product: CAISESGGLAAERNEQFF.

This clone was observed a few times. The chain has TRBV6-2 or TRBV6-3 and TRBJ1-2, with D maybe TRBD1 (6 bases). Per germline, CDR1 MNHEY and CDR2 SVGEGT. The V gene lost 2 bases and the J gene lost 4 bases, with 8 bases spanning the gap. The CDR3 length is 13 residues. This chain's CDR3 is CASSYGQLYGYTF. In DNA, the CDR3 is TGTGCCAGCAGTTACGGACAGCTCTATGGCTACACCTTC.

This sequence joins TRBV5-4 and TRBJ2-1; possible D gene TRBD2, 6 bases. V shed 4 bases and J shed 1 base, with 15 bases lying between them. The CDR3 runs 16 residues. CDR1 is SGHNT and CDR2 is YYREEE in the germline V gene (reference sequence). Written as DNA, the CDR3 is TGTGCCAGCAGCCCGCGGGCGGGATTGTCCTACAATGAGCAGTTCTTC. Protein: CASSPRAGLSYNEQFF.